A single sample is the source of the 19 T cell receptor beta chains below, sequenced in a study of CD8 T cells in Susac syndrome (dated by TCRdb to the late 2010s). Libraries were built with the immunoSEQ multiplex PCR assay. RNA was extracted using the RNeasy kit, and about 0.45 to 1 microgram was reverse transcribed with random hexamers. TCRdb took the public reads, trimmed them with fastp at Q25, ran MiXCR for clone calling and kept in-frame beta chains. Each entry is one CDR3 protein sequence, shown with its most common DNA and genes. This sample comprises about 400,000 distinct CDR3 sequences, approximately 85% of them detected only once. Roughly 0.11% of the sample comes from the top ten. What was sequenced was CD8+ T cells from PBMCs. The source is a human donor with multiple sclerosis.

This chain links TRBV14 with TRBJ2-3; D not certain. V was pared by 4 bases and J by 5 bases, with 13 bases between. CDR3 length: 14 residues. CDR1 is SGHDN, CDR2 FVKESK, per germline. The CDR3 nucleotides read TGTGCCAGCAGCCTGCTCACGAGTGGAGATACGCAGTATTTT. It codes for CASSLLTSGDTQYF. The full variable domain, its missing parts supplied by reference TRBV14 and TRBJ2-3, is EAGVTQFPSHSVIEKGQTVTLRCDPISGHDNLYWYRRVMGKEIKFLLHFVKESKQDESGMPNNRFLAERTGGTYSTLKVQPAELEDSGVYFCASSLLTSGDTQYFGPGTRLTVL.

This clonotype came up once. At one end the junction does not follow the germline gene, possibly because of a read error. The V gene is TRBV20-1, the J gene TRBJ2-7; tentative D call: TRBD1 (6 bases). Germline CDR1 is DFQATT and CDR2 is SNEGSKA (reference sequence). The CDR3 is made up of 15 amino acids. CDR3: CSARDGVRGSYGQYF. CDR3 coding DNA: TGCAGTGCTAGAGATGGGGTCAGGGGATCCTACGGGCAGTACTTC.

This chain's CDR3 is CASSSPLEGDPYNEQFF. For the CDR3, the DNA is TGTGCCAGCAGCTCTCCCCTCGAGGGAGACCCCTACAATGAGCAGTTCTTC. The gene calls are TRBV7-2 and TRBJ2-1, with D maybe TRBD2 (5 bases). The CDR3 contains 17 residues. V shed 4 bases and J shed 2 bases, with 18 bases lying between them. From germline, CDR1 is SGHTA and CDR2 FQGNSA. The complete variable domain, with remaining parts taken from reference TRBV7-2 and TRBJ2-1, reads GAGVSQSPSNKVTEKGKDVELRCDPISGHTALYWYRQSLGQGLEFLIYFQGNSAPDKSGLPSDRFSAERTGGSVSTLTIQRTQQEDSAVYLCASSSPLEGDPYNEQFFGPGTRLTVL.

This chain joins TRBV14 and TRBJ1-1; 7 bases are a match to TRBD1. Germline trimming cut 1 base from V and 7 bases from J; bases unmatched to any gene: 6. This CDR3 has 14 residues. CDR1 is SGHDN and CDR2 is FVKESK in the germline V gene. The chain's CDR3 is CASSQVPDRLEAFF. The CDR3, as DNA: TGTGCCAGCAGCCAAGTGCCGGACAGGCTTGAAGCTTTCTTT. The full variable domain, its missing parts supplied by reference TRBV14 and TRBJ1-1, is EAGVTQFPSHSVIEKGQTVTLRCDPISGHDNLYWYRRVMGKEIKFLLHFVKESKQDESGMPNNRFLAERTGGTYSTLKVQPAELEDSGVYFCASSQVPDRLEAFFGQGTRLTVV.

CDR3 sequence: CAWSGTTVFYEQYF. The CDR3 DNA reads as TGTGCCTGGAGTGGTACTACAGTTTTCTACGAGCAGTACTTC. The chain recombines TRBV30 with TRBJ2-7, with D unclear. Trimming removed 1 base from V and 3 bases from J, with 13 bases in between. Germline CDR1 GTSNPN, CDR2 SVGIG (reference sequence). The CDR3 contains 14 residues.

This clonotype was picked up one time. The CDR3 region has the DNA TGTGCCAGCAGTTTCACGGCATCGAGCTCCTACAATGAGCAGTTCTTC. It codes for CASSFTASSSYNEQFF. The gene calls are TRBV27 and TRBJ2-1; D gene uncertain. V dropped 3 bases and J dropped 0 bases, with 12 bases sitting between them. The CDR3 loop spans 16 amino acids. Germline V CDR1 and CDR2: MNHEY, SMNVEV (reference sequence).

V usage is TRBV14 and J usage is TRBJ1-1; D might be TRBD1 (6 bases). From germline, CDR1 is SGHDN and CDR2 FVKESK. The CDR3 spans 16 residues. Trimming pared 2 bases from V and 2 bases from J, leaving 15 bases between. CDR3 residues: CASSQLLDSLNTEAFF. DNA of the CDR3: TGTGCCAGCAGCCAATTACTGGACAGTCTCAACACTGAAGCTTTCTTT.

This CDR3 reads CASSSSWDRGLSAEQYF. The CDR3 DNA reads as TGCGCCAGCAGCTCATCCTGGGACAGGGGGCTCTCCGCCGAGCAGTACTTC. The gene calls are TRBV5-1 and TRBJ2-7; 12 positions agree with TRBD1. The CDR3 totals 17 residues. In germline, CDR1 is SGHRS, CDR2 YFSETQ. The V gene end was trimmed by 3 bases and the J gene end by 6 bases; junction bases not matched to a gene: 13.

In DNA, the CDR3 is TGTGCCAGCAGCGTGGGCACTAGCGGGAGCTATGAGCAGTTCTTC. Amino acids: CASSVGTSGSYEQFF. V is TRBV9 and J is TRBJ2-1; 11 bases are shared with TRBD2. The ends lost 2 bases at V and 8 bases at J; junction bases unmatched: 6. The CDR3 is 15 amino acids. Germline V lookup: CDR1 SGDLS, CDR2 YYNGEE.

This chain links TRBV25-1 with TRBJ1-6; D unclear. CDR1 MGHDK and CDR2 SYGVNS come from the germline V gene. The CDR3 totals 16 residues. Trimming pared 1 base from V and 9 bases from J, leaving 16 bases between. The CDR3 sequence: CASSEFFWDSSSPLHF. DNA of the CDR3: TGTGCCAGCAGTGAATTTTTTTGGGATTCGAGTTCACCCCTCCACTTT.

This clonotype was detected a few times. V and J are TRBV20-1 and TRBJ2-1; TRBD1 or TRBD2 may be the D gene (5 bases each). Trimming stripped 6 bases from V and 3 bases from J, with 18 bases between. Germline CDR1 and CDR2: DFQATT and SNEGSKA (reference sequence). There are 15 residues in the CDR3. The CDR3 sequence: CSAPLRDLDYNEQFF. For the CDR3, the DNA is TGCAGTGCCCCTCTCCGGGACCTAGACTACAATGAGCAGTTCTTC.

A note on this clonotype: The germline gene is not matched at one end of the junction; a read error may be the cause. The CDR3 DNA is TGTGCCAGCAGTCCCTTCACAGAAACGCAGTATTTT. Translation: CASSPFTETQYF. This chain links TRBV12-3 or TRBV12-4 with TRBJ2-3; D gene unclear. The CDR3 extends over 12 amino acids.

This chain connects TRBV5-5 to TRBJ1-5; no firm D call. Germline V gene lookup returns CDR1 SGHKS and CDR2 YYEKEE (reference sequence). CDR3 length: 14 amino acids. V lost 1 base to trimming and J lost 2 bases, with 7 bases between them. The CDR3: CASSLSQGNQPQHF. CDR3 DNA sequence: TGTGCCAGCAGCTTGTCGCAGGGCAATCAGCCCCAGCATTTT. The variable domain in full, completed from reference TRBV5-5 and TRBJ1-5, reads DAGVTQSPTHLIKTRGQQVTLRCSPISGHKSVSWYQQVLGQGPQFIFQYYEKEERGRGNFPDRFSARQFPNYSSELNVNALLLGDSALYLCASSLSQGNQPQHFGDGTRLSIL.

The chain employs TRBV7-6 and TRBJ2-7; D possibly corresponds to TRBD2 (5 bases). V gave up 2 bases and J gave up 5 bases, with 7 bases separating them. The CDR3 extends over 12 amino acids. CDR1 is SGHVS and CDR2 is FNYEAQ in the germline V gene. The CDR3 protein is CASSLSSDEQYF. CDR3 DNA sequence: TGTGCCAGCAGCTTAAGTAGCGACGAGCAGTACTTC.

A few counts support this clonotype. This rearrangement joins TRBV3-1 to TRBJ1-1; TRBD1 might be the D (6 bases). This CDR3 spans 13 amino acids. CDR1 is LGHDT, CDR2 YNNKEL, per germline (reference sequence). Deletions cut 4 bases from V and 4 bases from J, with 10 bases between. The CDR3 is CASSPLDSTEAFF. The CDR3 region has the DNA TGTGCCAGCAGCCCCTTGGACAGCACTGAAGCTTTCTTT. The full variable domain, with the rest looked up from reference TRBV3-1 and TRBJ1-1, is DTAVSQTPKYLVTQMGNDKSIKCEQNLGHDTMYWYKQDSKKFLKIMFSYNNKELIINETVPNRFSPKSPDKAHLNLHINSLELGDSAVYFCASSPLDSTEAFFGQGTRLTVV.

The chain carries TRBV30 and TRBJ2-1, with a possible D match to TRBD1 (6 bases). Germline values: CDR1 GTSNPN, CDR2 SVGIG (reference sequence). CDR3 size: 13 residues. V lost 6 bases, J lost 8 bases, and 17 bases lay in between. The CDR3 coding sequence is TGTGCCTGTGTACAGGGAGATTTAGATGAGCAGTTCTTC. This codes for CACVQGDLDEQFF. The entire variable domain, with the rest obtained from reference TRBV30 and TRBJ2-1, is as follows: SQTIHQWPATLVQPVGSPLSLECTVEGTSNPNLYWYRQAAGRGLQLLFYSVGIGQISSEVPQNLSASRPQDRQFILSSKKLLLSDSGFYLCACVQGDLDEQFFGPGTRLTVL.

This chain joins TRBV5-1 and TRBJ2-3; D not certain. Trimming pared 3 bases from V and 4 bases from J, leaving 9 bases between. The CDR3 length is 13 residues. Germline V lookup: CDR1 SGHRS, CDR2 YFSETQ. The CDR3 nucleotides read TGCGCCAGCAGCTACGAGCAATCAGATACGCAGTATTTT. Protein sequence: CASSYEQSDTQYF. The full variable domain, rest sourced from reference TRBV5-1 and TRBJ2-3, is KAGVTQTPRYLIKTRGQQVTLSCSPISGHRSVSWYQQTPGQGLQFLFEYFSETQRNKGNFPGRFSGRQFSNSRSEMNVSTLELGDSALYLCASSYEQSDTQYFGPGTRLTVL.

With regard to this clonotype: Germline and junction disagree at one end, which may indicate a read error. This chain uses TRBV6-5 with TRBJ2-2; D is undetermined. The CDR3 has 10 amino acids. Germline lookup yields CDR1 MNHEY and CDR2 SVGAGI. CDR3 bases: TGTGCCAGCGGTTACGGGGAGCTGTTTTTT. This encodes CASGYGELFF.

The chain combines TRBV28 with TRBJ2-5; weak D call: TRBD2 (6 bases). Germline V gives CDR1 MDHEN, CDR2 SYDVKM. This CDR3 has 14 amino acids. The V end was cut by 8 bases, the J end by 0 bases, with 13 bases between. In DNA, the CDR3 is TGTGCCAGCTTCAAATGGGGGGACCAAGAGACCCAGTACTTC. Translating it yields CASFKWGDQETQYF.